The clone carrying this TCR beta chain showed up just a few times. TCRdb re-derived calls from the 5' RACE reads in MiXCR, one entry per CDR3 protein. The sample holds 50,000 to 70,000 distinct CDR3 sequences, around 21% seen once. This CDR3 contains 14 residues. Germline V gives CDR1 DFQATT, CDR2 SNEGSKA (reference sequence). Trimming pared 3 bases from V and 0 bases from J, leaving 9 bases between. Tregs were sorted as CD4+CD25+CD127-/low cells. This receptor was taken from a female donor with breast cancer. The gene calls are TRBV20-1 and TRBJ2-1, with a tentative D call TRBD2 (7 bases). The sequenced sample consisted of tumor-infiltrating Tregs sorted from the breast tumor. CDR3 bases: TGCAGTGCTAGCCGGGGGGCCTCCTACAATGAGCAGTTCTTC. This sequence encodes CSASRGASYNEQFF.